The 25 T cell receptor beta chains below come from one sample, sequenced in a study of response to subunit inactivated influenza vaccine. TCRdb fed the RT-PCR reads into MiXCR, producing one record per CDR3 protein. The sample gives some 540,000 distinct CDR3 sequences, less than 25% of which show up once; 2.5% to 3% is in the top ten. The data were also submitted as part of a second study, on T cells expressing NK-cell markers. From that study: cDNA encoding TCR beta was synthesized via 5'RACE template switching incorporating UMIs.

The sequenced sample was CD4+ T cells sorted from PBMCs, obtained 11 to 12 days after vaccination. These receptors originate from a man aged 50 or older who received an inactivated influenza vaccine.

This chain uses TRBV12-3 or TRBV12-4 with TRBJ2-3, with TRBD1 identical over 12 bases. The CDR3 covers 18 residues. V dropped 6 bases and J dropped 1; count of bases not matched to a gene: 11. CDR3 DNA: TGTGCCAGCAGCCGGGGACAGGGGGCGGGAACCGGCACAGATACGCAGTATTTT. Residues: CASSRGQGAGTGTDTQYF.

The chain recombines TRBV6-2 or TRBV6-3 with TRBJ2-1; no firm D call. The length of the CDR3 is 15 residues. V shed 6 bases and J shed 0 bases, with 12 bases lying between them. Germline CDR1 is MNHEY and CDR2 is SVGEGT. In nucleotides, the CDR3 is TGTGCCAGCAGGCCCGACTTGAACTCCTACAATGAGCAGTTCTTC. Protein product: CASRPDLNSYNEQFF.

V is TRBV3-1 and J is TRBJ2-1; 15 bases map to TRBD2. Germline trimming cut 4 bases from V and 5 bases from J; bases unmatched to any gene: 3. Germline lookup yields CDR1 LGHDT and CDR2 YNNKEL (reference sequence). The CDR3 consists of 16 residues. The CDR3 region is CASSPGLAGGNNEQFF. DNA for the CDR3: TGTGCCAGCAGCCCGGGACTAGCGGGGGGCAACAATGAGCAGTTCTTC.

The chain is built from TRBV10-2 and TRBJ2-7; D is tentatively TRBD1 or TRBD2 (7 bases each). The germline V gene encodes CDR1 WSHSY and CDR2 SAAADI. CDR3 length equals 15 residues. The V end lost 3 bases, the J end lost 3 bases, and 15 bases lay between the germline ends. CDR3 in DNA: TGCGCCAGCAGTGAAAGCGGGACAGAAAACTACGAGCAGTACTTC. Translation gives CASSESGTENYEQYF.

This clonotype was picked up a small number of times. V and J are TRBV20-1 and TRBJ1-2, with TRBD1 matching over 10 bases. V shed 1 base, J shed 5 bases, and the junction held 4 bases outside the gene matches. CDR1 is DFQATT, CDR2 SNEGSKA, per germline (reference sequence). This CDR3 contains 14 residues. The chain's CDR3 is CSARADRGVYGYTF. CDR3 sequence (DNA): TGCAGTGCTAGAGCGGACAGGGGGGTATATGGCTACACCTTC.

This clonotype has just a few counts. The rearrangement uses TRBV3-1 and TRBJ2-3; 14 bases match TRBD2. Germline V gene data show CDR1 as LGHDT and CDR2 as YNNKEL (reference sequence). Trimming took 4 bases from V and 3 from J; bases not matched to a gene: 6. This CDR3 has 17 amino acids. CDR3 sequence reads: CASSPTGTSGRTDTQYF. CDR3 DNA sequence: TGTGCCAGCAGCCCAACCGGGACTAGCGGGAGAACAGATACGCAGTATTTT.

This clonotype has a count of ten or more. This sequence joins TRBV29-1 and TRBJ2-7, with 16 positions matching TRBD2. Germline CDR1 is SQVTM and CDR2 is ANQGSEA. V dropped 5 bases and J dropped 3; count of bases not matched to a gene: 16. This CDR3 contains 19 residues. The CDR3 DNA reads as TGCAGCGTTCGACAGGGGCCTCCGGGACTAGCGGGGGGGAACTACGAGCAGTACTTC. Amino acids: CSVRQGPPGLAGGNYEQYF.

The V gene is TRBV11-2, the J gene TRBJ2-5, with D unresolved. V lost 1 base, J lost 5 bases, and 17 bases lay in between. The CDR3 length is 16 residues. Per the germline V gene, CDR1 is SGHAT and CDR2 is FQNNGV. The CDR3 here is CASSLGGTITQETQYF. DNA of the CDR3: TGTGCCAGCAGCTTAGGGGGTACTATTACACAGGAGACCCAGTACTTC.

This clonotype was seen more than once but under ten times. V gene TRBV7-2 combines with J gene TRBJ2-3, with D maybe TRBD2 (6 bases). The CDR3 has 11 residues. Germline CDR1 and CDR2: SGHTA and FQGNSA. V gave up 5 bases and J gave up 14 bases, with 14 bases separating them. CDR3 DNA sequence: TGTGCCAGCAGCGTCGGGGGTAAACGGTATTTT. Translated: CASSVGGKRYF.

CDR3 DNA: TGTGCCAGCAGGGACGGACTTAAAAACATTCAGTACTTC. Translation gives CASRDGLKNIQYF. The chain joins TRBV12-3 or TRBV12-4 to TRBJ2-4; tentatively, D is TRBD2 (5 bases). V was shortened by 6 bases and J by 4 bases, with 10 bases between the two germline ends. The CDR3 has 13 amino acids.

The CDR3: CASSWTGLNTEAFF. The CDR3 coding sequence is TGTGCCAGCAGCTGGACAGGACTTAATACTGAAGCTTTCTTT. This chain uses TRBV11-2 with TRBJ1-1, with 7 bases that match TRBD1. This CDR3 has 14 residues. V dropped 4 bases and J dropped 5; count of bases not matched to a gene: 7. The germline gives CDR1 SGHAT, CDR2 FQNNGV.

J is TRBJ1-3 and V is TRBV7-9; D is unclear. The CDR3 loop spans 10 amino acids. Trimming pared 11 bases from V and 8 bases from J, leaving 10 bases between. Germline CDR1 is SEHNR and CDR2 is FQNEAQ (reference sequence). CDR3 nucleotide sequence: TGTGCCGCTGGGTTTGACACCATATATTTT. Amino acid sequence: CAAGFDTIYF.

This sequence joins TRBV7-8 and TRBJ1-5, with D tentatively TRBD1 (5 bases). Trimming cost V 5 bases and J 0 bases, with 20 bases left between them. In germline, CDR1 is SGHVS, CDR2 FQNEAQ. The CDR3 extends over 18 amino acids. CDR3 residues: CASSPRQINTYSNQPQHF. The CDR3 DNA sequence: TGTGCCAGCAGCCCTAGACAGATCAACACCTATAGCAATCAGCCCCAGCATTTT.

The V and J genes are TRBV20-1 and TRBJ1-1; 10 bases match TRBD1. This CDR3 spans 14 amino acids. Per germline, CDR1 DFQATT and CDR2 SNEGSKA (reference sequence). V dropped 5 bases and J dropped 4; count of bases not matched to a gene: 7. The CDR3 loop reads CSAVDRGLRTEAFF. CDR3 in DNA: TGCAGTGCTGTCGACAGGGGGCTCCGCACTGAAGCTTTCTTT.

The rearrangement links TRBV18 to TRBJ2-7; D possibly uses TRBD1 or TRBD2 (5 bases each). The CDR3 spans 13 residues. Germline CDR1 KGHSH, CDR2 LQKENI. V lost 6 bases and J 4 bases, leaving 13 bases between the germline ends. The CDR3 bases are TGTGCCAGCTCGTGGGGGTACAAGTACGAGCAGTACTTC. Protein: CASSWGYKYEQYF.

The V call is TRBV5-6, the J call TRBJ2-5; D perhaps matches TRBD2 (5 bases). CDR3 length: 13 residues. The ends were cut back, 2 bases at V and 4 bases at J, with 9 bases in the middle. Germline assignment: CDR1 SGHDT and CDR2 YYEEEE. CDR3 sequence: CASSFPRAETQYF. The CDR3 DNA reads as TGTGCCAGCAGCTTCCCGCGGGCAGAGACCCAGTACTTC.

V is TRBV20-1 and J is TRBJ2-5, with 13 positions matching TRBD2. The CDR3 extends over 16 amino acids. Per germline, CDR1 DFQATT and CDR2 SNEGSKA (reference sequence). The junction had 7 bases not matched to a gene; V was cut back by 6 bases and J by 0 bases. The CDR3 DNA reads TGCAGTGCCGTTGGACTAGCGGGAGCCTACCAAGAGACCCAGTACTTC. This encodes CSAVGLAGAYQETQYF.

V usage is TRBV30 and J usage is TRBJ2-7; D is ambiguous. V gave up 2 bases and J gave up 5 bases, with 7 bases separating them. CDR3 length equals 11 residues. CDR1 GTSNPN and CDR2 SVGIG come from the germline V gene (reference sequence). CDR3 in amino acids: CAWSPGNEQYF. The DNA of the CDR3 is TGTGCCTGGAGTCCTGGGAACGAGCAGTACTTC.

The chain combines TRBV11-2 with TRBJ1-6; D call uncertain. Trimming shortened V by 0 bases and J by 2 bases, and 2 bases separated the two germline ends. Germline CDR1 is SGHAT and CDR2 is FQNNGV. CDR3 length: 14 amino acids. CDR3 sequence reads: CASSLDPYNSPLHF. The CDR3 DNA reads TGTGCCAGCAGCTTAGATCCCTATAATTCACCCCTCCACTTT.

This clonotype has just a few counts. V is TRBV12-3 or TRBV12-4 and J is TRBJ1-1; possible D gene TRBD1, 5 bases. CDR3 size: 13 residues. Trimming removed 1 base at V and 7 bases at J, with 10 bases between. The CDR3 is CASSLGREIEAFF. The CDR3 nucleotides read TGTGCCAGCAGTTTAGGCAGGGAAATTGAAGCTTTCTTT.

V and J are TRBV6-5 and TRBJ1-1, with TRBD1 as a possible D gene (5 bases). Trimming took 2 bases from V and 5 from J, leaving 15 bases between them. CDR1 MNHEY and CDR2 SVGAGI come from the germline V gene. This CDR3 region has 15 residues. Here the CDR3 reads CASSYSGAYGTEAFF. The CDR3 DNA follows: TGTGCCAGCAGTTACAGTGGGGCCTACGGGACTGAAGCTTTCTTT.

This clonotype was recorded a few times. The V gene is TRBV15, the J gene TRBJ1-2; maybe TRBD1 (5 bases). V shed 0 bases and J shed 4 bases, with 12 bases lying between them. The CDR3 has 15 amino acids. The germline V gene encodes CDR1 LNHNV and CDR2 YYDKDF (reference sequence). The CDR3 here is CATSRDLTGGYGYTF. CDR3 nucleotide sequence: TGTGCCACCAGCAGAGATCTGACGGGGGGCTATGGCTACACCTTC.

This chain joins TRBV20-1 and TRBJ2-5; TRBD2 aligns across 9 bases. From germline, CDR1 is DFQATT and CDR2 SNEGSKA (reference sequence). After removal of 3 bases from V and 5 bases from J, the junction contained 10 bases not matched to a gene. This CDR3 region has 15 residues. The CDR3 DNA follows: TGCAGTGCTAGGAAGGTAGCGGGAGTGTGGGAGACCCAGTACTTC. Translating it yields CSARKVAGVWETQYF.

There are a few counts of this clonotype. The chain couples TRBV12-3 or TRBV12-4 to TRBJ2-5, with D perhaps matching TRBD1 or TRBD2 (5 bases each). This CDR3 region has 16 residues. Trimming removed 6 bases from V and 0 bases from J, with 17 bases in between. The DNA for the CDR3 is TGTGCCAGCAGCACCCGGGGATGGGGCAACCAAGAGACCCAGTACTTC. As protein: CASSTRGWGNQETQYF.

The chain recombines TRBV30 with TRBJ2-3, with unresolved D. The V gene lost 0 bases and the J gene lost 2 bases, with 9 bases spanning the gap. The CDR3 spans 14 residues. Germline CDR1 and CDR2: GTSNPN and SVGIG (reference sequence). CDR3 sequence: CAWSVFPYTDTQYF. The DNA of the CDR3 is TGTGCCTGGAGTGTATTTCCCTACACAGATACGCAGTATTTT.